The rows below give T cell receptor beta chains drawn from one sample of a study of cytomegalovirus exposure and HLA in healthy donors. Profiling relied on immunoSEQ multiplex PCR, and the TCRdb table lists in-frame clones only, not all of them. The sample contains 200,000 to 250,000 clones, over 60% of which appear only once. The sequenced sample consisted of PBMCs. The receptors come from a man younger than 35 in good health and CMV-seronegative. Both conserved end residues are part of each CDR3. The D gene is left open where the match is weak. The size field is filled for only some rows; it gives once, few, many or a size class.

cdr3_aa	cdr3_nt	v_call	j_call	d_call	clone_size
CASSLLESVSTDTQYF	TGTGCCAGCAGTTTATTGGAGTCAGTAAGCACAGATACGCAGTATTTT	TRBV28	TRBJ2-3	-	-
CATSRTPTGGEPNQPQHF	TGTGCCACCAGCAGAACACCTACGGGGGGCGAACCGAATCAGCCCCAGCATTTT	TRBV15	TRBJ1-5	-	-
CASSEAHLTTTKQFF	TGTGCCAGCAGTGAAGCCCATTTGACAACGACTAAGCAGTTCTTC	TRBV6-1	TRBJ2-1	-	-
CASRSSGTGGGRNTEAFF	TGTGCCAGCAGGTCCTCCGGGACAGGGGGCGGGAGGAACACTGAAGCTTTCTTT	TRBV28	TRBJ1-1	TRBD1	once
CAWSPYFTGELFF	TGTGCCTGGAGCCCCTATTTCACCGGGGAGCTGTTTTTT	TRBV30	TRBJ2-2	-	-
CAISLQGSVPYGTEAFF	TGTGCCATCAGTCTACAGGGTTCGGTACCGTATGGCACTGAAGCTTTCTTT	TRBV10-3	TRBJ1-1	-	-
CASSLKARTDAQPQHF	TGTGCCAGCAGCTTAAAGGCCCGGACAGACGCGCAGCCCCAGCATTTT	TRBV11-3	TRBJ1-5	-	-
CASSSPGIGTSGADTQYF	TGTGCCAGCAGCTCCCCCGGCATAGGGACTAGCGGTGCAGATACGCAGTATTTT	TRBV7-9	TRBJ2-3	TRBD2	-
CASSLDSTTRLRGYTF	TGTGCCAGCAGCTTGGATTCGACGACTCGTCTGCGGGGCTACACCTTC	TRBV5-8	TRBJ1-2	-	-
CASSLDRTNEKLFF	TGTGCCAGCAGCTTAGACAGGACTAATGAAAAACTGTTTTTT	TRBV7-2	TRBJ1-4	-	-
CASSISGFGGSLDGYTF	TGTGCCAGTAGTATCTCGGGTTTCGGGGGATCCTTGGATGGCTACACCTTC	TRBV19	TRBJ1-2	-	-
CAIGRNEAQYF	TGTGCCATCGGGAGAAATGAGGCGCAGTATTTT	TRBV10-3	TRBJ2-3	-	-
CASSEGQDYGYTF	TGTGCCAGCAGTGAGGGACAGGACTATGGCTACACCTTC	TRBV6-1	TRBJ1-2	TRBD1	-
CASSELGTEETQYF	TGTGCCAGCAGTGAATTAGGGACAGAAGAGACCCAGTACTTC	TRBV25-1	TRBJ2-5	TRBD1	once
CASSGAGTSGSGYEQYF	TGTGCCAGCAGTGGAGCCGGGACTAGCGGGAGTGGCTACGAGCAGTACTTC	TRBV6-1	TRBJ2-7	TRBD2	-
CAFELAGVYYEQYF	TGTGCCTTCGAACTAGCGGGAGTTTACTACGAGCAGTACTTC	TRBV30	TRBJ2-7	TRBD2	-
CASSQGLAGETQYF	TGTGCCAGCAGCCAGGGACTAGCGGGGGAGACCCAGTACTTC	TRBV5-8	TRBJ2-5	TRBD2	-
CASSALDRAGGYTF	TGTGCCAGCAGTGCCCTGGACAGGGCGGGCGGCTACACCTTC	TRBV6-1	TRBJ1-2	TRBD1	-
CASSRGHFRPANEQFF	TGTGCCAGCAGCCGGGGACACTTCAGGCCGGCCAATGAGCAGTTCTTC	TRBV14	TRBJ2-1	-	-
CASRFLAGGNEQFF	TGTGCCAGTAGATTCCTAGCGGGAGGCAATGAGCAGTTCTTC	TRBV19	TRBJ2-1	TRBD2	-
CASRRGYIGNTGELFF	TGTGCCAGCAGGCGGGGGTATATTGGGAACACCGGGGAGCTGTTTTTT	TRBV2	TRBJ2-2	TRBD2	few
CASSLSRTGDYEQYF	TGTGCCAGCAGTTTATCGAGGACAGGGGACTACGAGCAGTACTTC	TRBV27	TRBJ2-7	TRBD1	-
CASSIQRELEQFF	TGTGCCAGTAGTATACAGCGGGAGCTTGAGCAGTTCTTC	TRBV19	TRBJ2-1	TRBD2	few